The rows below give T cell receptor beta chains drawn from one sample of a study of blood T cell repertoires in COVID-19. This table comes from immunoSEQ multiplex PCR, and its TCRdb copy is limited to in-frame clones, with some not included. Found here are around 150,000 clones, approximately 85% of them singletons; the top ten hold about 3.7%. The specimen was PBMCs or T cells enriched from blood (not recorded which). The receptors were gathered from a woman aged 45-60 years with acute COVID-19. The CDR3 runs from the conserved cysteine through the conserved F or W. Each record gives: J gene, D gene, V gene, clone size, CDR3 DNA, CDR3 protein. D genes are given only for firm matches. Clone size is given for some rows only: seen once, a few or many times, or a class if the clone is expanded.

TRBJ2-2	TRBD2	TRBV29-1	.	TGCAGCGCCGAACGGGGGAGGGCCGGGGAGCTGTTTTTT	CSAERGRAGELFF
TRBJ2-1	.	TRBV29-1	once	TGCAGCGTCCCTCGGGTCAATGAGCAGTTCTTC	CSVPRVNEQFF
TRBJ2-1	TRBD1	TRBV5-1	.	TGCGCCAGCAGCGCCTACCGATGGCAGGGGGCGCTGAGTGAGCAGTTCTTC	CASSAYRWQGALSEQFF
TRBJ1-1	.	TRBV7-8	.	TGTGCCAGCAGGTTGAGTGCTGAAGCTTTCTTT	CASRLSAEAFF
TRBJ2-5	TRBD1	TRBV19	.	TGTGCCAGTAGTAAGACACAGGGGGCGCGGCTAGAGACCCAGTACTTC	CASSKTQGARLETQYF
TRBJ1-5	.	TRBV6-5	.	TGTGCCAGCAGAACTAATCAGCCCCAGCATTTT	CASRTNQPQHF
TRBJ2-7	.	TRBV5-5	.	TGTGCCAGCAGCTTTAATAGCGGAAAAGGCGAGCAGTACTTC	CASSFNSGKGEQYF
TRBJ2-7	TRBD2	TRBV14	.	TGTGCCAGCAGCCAACTAGCGGGGGTCTCCTACGAGCAGTACTTC	CASSQLAGVSYEQYF
TRBJ2-1	TRBD1	TRBV13	.	TGTGCCAGCAGCCCAACGGGACAGGGGTACAATGAGCAGTTCTTC	CASSPTGQGYNEQFF
TRBJ1-2	.	TRBV30	.	TGTGCCTGGAGTAAAACGCCCGGACAGTTGACAGCCGCTAACTATGGCTACACCTTC	CAWSKTPGQLTAANYGYTF
TRBJ1-6	.	TRBV11-2	.	TGTGCCAGCAGCCTCTCCCTGAATTCACCCCTCCACTTT	CASSLSLNSPLHF
TRBJ2-7	.	TRBV6-5	.	TGTGCCAGCAGTTACTCCAACGGAGCTGCCTACGAGCAGTACTTC	CASSYSNGAAYEQYF
TRBJ2-3	TRBD2	TRBV19	.	TGTGCCAGTAGTATCGGAGCGGGACTAGAGATTGATACGCAGTATTTT	CASSIGAGLEIDTQYF
TRBJ1-3	.	TRBV7-8	.	TGTGCCAGCAGCTTACTAGGGGGGGGAGATTACTCTGGAAACACCATATATTTT	CASSLLGGGDYSGNTIYF
TRBJ2-3	TRBD2	TRBV9	.	TGTGCCAGCAGCTTAGGACTAGCGGGAACAGATACGCAGTATTTT	CASSLGLAGTDTQYF
TRBJ2-2	TRBD2	TRBV7-9	.	TGTGCCAGCAGCCAAATGACTAGCGGCGGGGAGCTGTTTTTT	CASSQMTSGGELFF
TRBJ2-1	.	TRBV24-1	.	TGTGCCCCTGGGGCGGGATTCTTTGAGCAGTTCTTC	CAPGAGFFEQFF
TRBJ2-7	TRBD2	TRBV25-1	once	TGTGCCAGCAGTGACCACGGACTAGCGGGCCTCTCCTACGAGCAGTACTTC	CASSDHGLAGLSYEQYF
TRBJ1-3	TRBD1	TRBV19	.	TGTGCCAGTACCGAACCCGGGACAGGGGGCGGATCGAGGAACACCATATATTTT	CASTEPGTGGGSRNTIYF
TRBJ1-2	.	TRBV19	.	TGTGCCAGTAGTATGCGGGGGGCCAATGGCTACACCTTC	CASSMRGANGYTF
TRBJ1-2	.	TRBV27	.	TGTGCCAGCAGGCTAATCGGGAGTAGGGGCTACACCTTC	CASRLIGSRGYTF
TRBJ1-5	.	TRBV28	many	TGTGCCATCGGACTTGGAGGAGGGCAGCCCCAGCATTTT	CAIGLGGGQPQHF
TRBJ2-1	TRBD2	TRBV27	.	TGTGCCAGCAGTTTATCGGGGACTAGCGGGATTAGTGAGCAGTTCTTC	CASSLSGTSGISEQFF
TRBJ2-7	.	TRBV14	.	TGTGCCAGCAGCCAGAGTTCGGCGGACTGGTACGAGCAGTACTTC	CASSQSSADWYEQYF
TRBJ1-1	.	TRBV19	.	TGTGCCAGTAGTCTACAGCTCCTCTCGACTAAAGCTTTCTTT	CASSLQLLSTKAFF
TRBJ2-3	.	TRBV29-1	.	TGCAGCGGGACAAGGCCGAGCACAGATACGCAGTATTTT	CSGTRPSTDTQYF
TRBJ1-1	.	TRBV5-1	.	TGCGCCAGCAGATCGCAGGGAGGGAACACTGAAGCTTTCTTT	CASRSQGGNTEAFF
TRBJ2-7	.	TRBV5-1	.	TGCGCCAGCAGCTTGGGCACACCAGCCTACGAGCAGTACTTC	CASSLGTPAYEQYF
TRBJ2-1	.	TRBV21-1	.	TGTGCCAGCAGCAAAGGGTCGGTAGCGGAATGTGGGGCCTACAATGAGCAGTTCTTC	CASSKGSVAECGAYNEQFF
TRBJ1-3	.	TRBV2	.	TGTGCCACCGCGAGCTCTGGAAACACCATATATTTT	CATASSGNTIYF
TRBJ1-4	.	TRBV7-2	.	TGTGCCAGCAGCTTAGACAGGATCCTCGCGGAAAAACTGTTTTTT	CASSLDRILAEKLFF
TRBJ2-2	.	TRBV7-9	.	TGTGCCAGCAGCTTAACGGGAGTCAGAGGGGAGCTGTTTTTT	CASSLTGVRGELFF
TRBJ2-1	TRBD2	TRBV11-2	once	TGTGCCAGCAGCTTAATGGGTAGCGGGGCGCTCCAGTTCCACAATGAGCAGTTCTTC	CASSLMGSGALQFHNEQFF
TRBJ2-2	.	TRBV11-1	.	TGTGCCAGCAGCCGGAGCGAGAACACCGGGGAGCTGTTTTTT	CASSRSENTGELFF
TRBJ2-7	TRBD2	TRBV19	.	TGTGCCAGTAGTATACAAGCGGGAGGGCGGTACGAGCAGTACTTC	CASSIQAGGRYEQYF
TRBJ1-3	.	TRBV2	.	TGTGCCAGCAGTGAAGACAGGATGGGCGGAAACACCATATATTTT	CASSEDRMGGNTIYF
TRBJ2-7	TRBD1	TRBV10-1	.	TGCGCCAGCAGTGAGGGGACAGGCGGACCCTACGAGCAGTACTTC	CASSEGTGGPYEQYF
TRBJ1-3	.	TRBV19	.	TGTGCCAGTAACCACCCGGGGTCTGGAAACACCATATATTTT	CASNHPGSGNTIYF
TRBJ2-7	TRBD2	TRBV25-1	.	TGTGCCAGCAGTATAGCGGGGAACTCCTACGAGCAGTACTTC	CASSIAGNSYEQYF
TRBJ1-1	.	TRBV3-1/TRBV3-2	.	TGTGCCAGCAGCCAAGACCTCTCCGCGGTCACTGAAGCTTTCTTT	CASSQDLSAVTEAFF
TRBJ2-7	.	TRBV4-1	.	TGCGCCAGCAGCCTAGGAGGGTCCCTAGAGGCCTACGAGCAGTACTTC	CASSLGGSLEAYEQYF
TRBJ2-2	TRBD2	TRBV7-2	.	TGTGCCAGCAGCTTTCAAAGCGGGAGGGGCACCGGGGAGCTGTTTTTT	CASSFQSGRGTGELFF
TRBJ1-2	.	TRBV28	.	TGTGCCAGCAGTTCCCCTCCCAACTATGGCTACACCTTC	CASSSPPNYGYTF
TRBJ1-1	.	TRBV7-3	.	TGTGCCAGCAGCTTAATCGGGTCGCCCGAGAACACTGAAGCTTTCTTT	CASSLIGSPENTEAFF
TRBJ2-3	.	TRBV7-2	few	TGTGCCAGCAGGTGGGGAGGATCTTCCACAGATACGCAGTATTTT	CASRWGGSSTDTQYF
TRBJ2-1	.	TRBV19	.	TGTGCCAGTAGTATACTAGCCCCGGCTGAGCAGTTCTTC	CASSILAPAEQFF